The clone carrying this TCR beta chain was seen repeatedly, ten times or more. Its antigen is not known. The CDR3 is made up of 15 amino acids. Germline V gene lookup returns CDR1 SGHTA and CDR2 FQGNSA. V lost 2 bases and J 6 bases, leaving 16 bases between the germline ends. By quantitative 5'-RACE with molecular barcodes, the TCR beta libraries were made. TCRdb analysed the 5' RACE reads with MiXCR anew, one entry per CDR3 protein. The sample holds tens of thousands of distinct CDR3 sequences; 5.3% are singletons and the top ten take over 2%. The data derive from a study of CD8 T cells in ankylosing spondylitis. Findings of the study overall: Reports say disease-linked clones showed up significantly more in matched ankylosing spondylitis synovial fluid. Certain motif variants had earlier been reported in reactive arthritis synovial fluid and blood.

This chain links TRBV7-2 with TRBJ1-2, with D perhaps TRBD1 (5 bases). The sample taken for sequencing was blood, either unsorted or a sorted T cell fraction (not recorded which). The receptor was derived from a male donor with ankylosing spondylitis or in good health (not recorded which). The CDR3 DNA is TGTGCCAGCAGCTTACTGCCAGGGAGTATGGATGGCTACACCTTC. Translated: CASSLLPGSMDGYTF.